This T cell receptor (beta chain) was observed in a study of blood T cell repertoires in COVID-19. Participants came from roughly 25 US areas, aged roughly 18 to 89 years. V was trimmed by 4 bases and J by 12 bases, leaving 11 bases between them. CDR3 length equals 11 residues. The germline V gene encodes CDR1 SGDLS and CDR2 YYNGEE. Data came from immunoSEQ multiplex PCR; TCRdb stores just in-frame clones and leaves some out. The table records 180,000 or so clones, roughly four fifths of them present only once. The rearrangement uses TRBV9 and TRBJ2-1, with D possibly TRBD1 on 6 matching bases. The receptor comes from a man over 45 who had recovered from COVID-19. Sequenced input: PBMCs or T cells enriched from blood (not recorded which). In nucleotides, the CDR3 is TGTGCCAGCAGCACAGGGTCAATGCAGTTCTTC. The encoded protein is CASSTGSMQFF.